The sample holds a few counts of the clone carrying this TCR beta chain. As yet, its antigen is unknown. This entry belongs to a study of graft-versus-host responses after intestinal transplantation. Study-wide findings and caveats: Within the allografts of patients who had graft-donor T cell macrochimerism, graft-versus-host to host-versus-graft clonal ratios were high.

Here immunoSEQ multiplex PCR was the method, and the copy in TCRdb shows in-frame clones only, minus some. In the table there are under 150,000 clones, 95% of which are singletons. CDR1 is MGHRA, CDR2 YSYEKL, per germline. The CDR3 contains 14 residues. V lost 5 bases and J 6 bases, leaving 14 bases between the germline ends. The sample consisted of unstimulated CD8+ T cells sorted from spleen or lymph node cells, taken before intestinal transplant. The chain uses TRBV4-1 and TRBJ2-1; weak D call: TRBD2 (6 bases). This receptor was obtained from a human donor who received an intestinal transplant. The CDR3 DNA reads TGCGCCAGCAGCGCGCCAGAGCGGGCCAATGAGCAGTTCTTC. Its translation is CASSAPERANEQFF.